Listed here are 9 T cell receptor beta chains from one sample, sequenced in a study of CD8 T cells in ankylosing spondylitis. General study results and limits: What appeared characteristic of ankylosing spondylitis blood was a TCR beta motif of fewer than ten highly homologous variants.

MiXCR was run by TCRdb on the 5' RACE reads, yielding one entry per CDR3 protein. The repertoire holds around 480,000 distinct CDR3 sequences, with roughly 17% as singletons. The antigens these receptors bind are not known. Sequenced material: blood, either unsorted or a sorted T cell fraction (not recorded which). Receptors were obtained from a male donor with ankylosing spondylitis.

This clonotype has a single count. The chain has TRBV12-2 and TRBJ2-7. TRBV12-2 is assigned pseudogene status. This CDR3 is 16 amino acids long. For the CDR3, the DNA is TGTGCAAGTCGCCTAACGACTAGGAGATACCCCTACGAGCAGTACTTC. Encoded protein: CASRLTTRRYPYEQYF.

The chain joins TRBV20-1 to TRBJ2-7; 8 bases map to TRBD1. The V gene's germline CDR1 is DFQATT and CDR2 SNEGSKA (reference sequence). CDR3 length: 13 residues. Unmatched junction bases numbered 9, after V lost 7 bases and J lost 4 bases. The DNA of the CDR3 is TGCAGTGTTCTCAGGGGGCAATTGTACGAGCAGTACTTC. Translating gives CSVLRGQLYEQYF.

V usage is TRBV12-3 or TRBV12-4 and J usage is TRBJ1-3; weak D call: TRBD1 (5 bases). Deletions cut 5 bases from V and 8 bases from J, with 13 bases between. This CDR3 has 13 amino acids. In DNA, the CDR3 is TGTGCCAGCAGTGCCCTCAGGGCCGACACCATATATTTT. Translation: CASSALRADTIYF.

This clonotype was seen more than once but under ten times. The chain has TRBV9 and TRBJ1-6, with D uncertain. CDR1 SGDLS and CDR2 YYNGEE come from the germline V gene. The V end lost 0 bases, the J end lost 6 bases, and 7 bases lay between the germline ends. The CDR3 extends over 14 amino acids. The CDR3 bases are TGTGCCAGCAGCGTAGAAGGACTTAATTCACCCCTCCACTTT. Its translation is CASSVEGLNSPLHF.

The chain couples TRBV4-1 to TRBJ2-5; TRBD2 is a possible D gene (5 bases). The V gene's germline CDR1 is MGHRA and CDR2 YSYEKL. The CDR3 totals 17 residues. V lost 0 bases and J 2 bases, leaving 16 bases between the germline ends. In DNA form, the CDR3 reads TGCGCCAGCAGCCAAGAAGGCCTTCGTCGGGGACAAGAGACCCAGTACTTC. It codes for CASSQEGLRRGQETQYF.

This clonotype came up many times. The chain is built from TRBV5-1 and TRBJ2-1; D remains ambiguous. V lost 2 bases, J lost 10 bases, and 31 bases lay in between. The CDR3 has 19 amino acids. The germline V gene has CDR1 SGHRS and CDR2 YFSETQ. The CDR3 loop is CASSLRARPLLGPPQEQFF. The CDR3 DNA is TGCGCCAGCAGCTTAAGAGCTCGGCCCCTCTTGGGTCCCCCACAAGAGCAGTTCTTC.

This clonotype came up a few times. Here the CDR3 reads CSARDRSNYEQYF. The DNA for the CDR3 is TGCAGTGCTAGAGATCGGTCTAACTACGAGCAGTACTTC. The V and J genes are TRBV20-1 and TRBJ2-7; D is undetermined. V was clipped by 0 bases and J by 3 bases, with 9 bases between them. This CDR3 is built from 13 residues. CDR1 DFQATT and CDR2 SNEGSKA come from the germline V gene (reference sequence).

This chain links TRBV28 with TRBJ2-3, with D tentatively TRBD2 (6 bases). The CDR3 consists of 16 residues. Trimming shortened V by 5 bases and J by 2 bases, and 17 bases separated the two germline ends. The germline gives CDR1 MDHEN, CDR2 SYDVKM. CDR3 residues: CASSPGSLANTDTQYF. CDR3 bases: TGTGCCAGCAGTCCCGGGTCGCTAGCGAACACAGATACGCAGTATTTT.

The chain uses TRBV5-1 and TRBJ2-6; the D is unclear. Trimming removed 4 bases at V and 0 bases at J, with 8 bases between. Per germline, CDR1 SGHRS and CDR2 YFSETQ. The CDR3 contains 15 residues. The CDR3 bases are TGCGCCAGCAGCCAAGAACACTCTGGGGCCAACGTCCTGACTTTC. Residues: CASSQEHSGANVLTF.